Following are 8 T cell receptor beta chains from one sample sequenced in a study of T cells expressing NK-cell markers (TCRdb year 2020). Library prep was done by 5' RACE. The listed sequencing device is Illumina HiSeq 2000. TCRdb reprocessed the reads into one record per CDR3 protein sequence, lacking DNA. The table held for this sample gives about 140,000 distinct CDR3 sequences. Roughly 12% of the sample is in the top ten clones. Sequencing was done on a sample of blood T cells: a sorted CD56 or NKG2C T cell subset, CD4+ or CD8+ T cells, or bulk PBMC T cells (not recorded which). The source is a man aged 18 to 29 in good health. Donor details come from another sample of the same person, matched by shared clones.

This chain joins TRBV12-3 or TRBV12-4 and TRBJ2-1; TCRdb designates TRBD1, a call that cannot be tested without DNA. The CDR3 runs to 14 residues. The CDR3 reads CASSLAPRDNEQFF.

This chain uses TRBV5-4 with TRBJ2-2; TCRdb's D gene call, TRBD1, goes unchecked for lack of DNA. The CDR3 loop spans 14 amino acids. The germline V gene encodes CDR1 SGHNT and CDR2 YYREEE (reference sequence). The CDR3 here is CASSPQGWTGELFF.

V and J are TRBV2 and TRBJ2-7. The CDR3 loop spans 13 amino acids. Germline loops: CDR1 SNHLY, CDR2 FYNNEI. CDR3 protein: CASSITESYEQYF.

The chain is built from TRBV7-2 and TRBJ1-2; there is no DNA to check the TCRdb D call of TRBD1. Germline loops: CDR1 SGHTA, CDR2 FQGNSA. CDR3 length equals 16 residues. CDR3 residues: CASSSHTGEGEYGYTF.

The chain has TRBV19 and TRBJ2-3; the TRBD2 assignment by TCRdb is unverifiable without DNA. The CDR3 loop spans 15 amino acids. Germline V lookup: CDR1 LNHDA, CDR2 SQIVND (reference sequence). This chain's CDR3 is CASSWTGVARDTQYF.

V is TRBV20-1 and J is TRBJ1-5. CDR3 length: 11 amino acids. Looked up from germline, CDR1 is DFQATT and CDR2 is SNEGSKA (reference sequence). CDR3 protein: CSAMGNGPQHF.

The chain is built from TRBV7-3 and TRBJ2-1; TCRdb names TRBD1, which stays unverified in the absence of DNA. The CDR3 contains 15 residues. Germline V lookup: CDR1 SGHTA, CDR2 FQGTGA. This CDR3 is CASSLRDRVYNEQFF.

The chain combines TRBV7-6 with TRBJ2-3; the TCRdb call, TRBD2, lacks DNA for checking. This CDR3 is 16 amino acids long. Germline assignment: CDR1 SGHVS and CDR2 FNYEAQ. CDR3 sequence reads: CASSLGLAGATDTQYF. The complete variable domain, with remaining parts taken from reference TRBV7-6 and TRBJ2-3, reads GAGVSQSPRYKVTKRGQDVALRCDPISGHVSLYWYRQALGQGPEFLTYFNYEAQQDKSGLPNDRFSAERPEGSISTLTIQRTEQRDSAMYRCASSLGLAGATDTQYFGPGTRLTVL.